The present T cell receptor (beta chain) was sequenced within a study of blood T cell repertoires in COVID-19. The wider study: Sample material is recorded as cDNA or gDNA derived from T cells, B-cell-depleted T cells, or PBMCs.

Authors' processing steps: Estimation of nucleated cell counts relied on the amplification of reference gene primers. Libraries were prepared by immunoSEQ multiplex PCR; TCRdb keeps only in-frame clonotypes and omits some of them. For V, J and clone size, that table is used; D and trimming come from the DNA. The sample lists about 130,000 clones; around 85% were seen once. Germline lookup yields CDR1 SGDLS and CDR2 YYNGEE. There are 14 residues in the CDR3. The ends were cut back, 3 bases at V and 3 bases at J, with 12 bases in the middle. The TCR was taken from a human donor in a cohort sampled during active COVID-19. This chain joins TRBV9 and TRBJ1-2; perhaps TRBD1 as D (6 bases). The sequencing sample was made of peripheral blood. CDR3 in amino acids: CASSGGGEDYGYTF. In DNA form, the CDR3 reads TGTGCCAGCAGCGGCGGGGGCGAGGACTATGGCTACACCTTC.